This T cell receptor beta chain is from a study of breast tumors, draining lymph nodes, adjacent tissues. This clonotype was observed a single time. Samples came from axillary lymph nodes draining the breast cancer. From the multiplex PCR reads, TCRdb called clonotypes with MiXCR, one entry per CDR3 protein. The sample comprises about 300,000 distinct CDR3 sequences, around 31% of which are singletons, and around 1% rests with the top ten. The sequence was obtained from a female donor with breast cancer. Some clones in this sample may be carry-over from other donors' samples. The sequenced sample consisted of axillary lymph node tissue.

The CDR3 loop is CASSLRALAGSNIERETQYF. CDR3 bases: TGCGCCAGCAGCTTGAGAGCGTTGGCAGGGTCTAACATTGAGCGGGAGACCCAGTACTTC. The rearrangement links TRBV4-3 to TRBJ2-5; D assignment may be TRBD1 or TRBD2 (5 bases each). There are 20 residues in the CDR3. Trimming removed 5 bases from V and 5 bases from J, with 33 bases in between. Germline values: CDR1 LGHNA, CDR2 YSLEER.